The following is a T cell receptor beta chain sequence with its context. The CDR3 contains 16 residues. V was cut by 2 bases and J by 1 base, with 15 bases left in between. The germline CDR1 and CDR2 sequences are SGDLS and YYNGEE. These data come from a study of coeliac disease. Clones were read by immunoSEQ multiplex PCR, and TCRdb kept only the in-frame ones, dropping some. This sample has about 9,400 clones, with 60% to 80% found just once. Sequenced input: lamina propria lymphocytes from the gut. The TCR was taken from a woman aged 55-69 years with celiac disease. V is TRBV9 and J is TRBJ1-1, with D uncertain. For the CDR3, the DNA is TGTGCCAGCAGCGTGGGTACGAGGAGAGGGAACACTGAAGCTTTCTTT. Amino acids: CASSVGTRRGNTEAFF.